The 30 T cell receptor delta chains below all came from one sample that was sequenced in a study of γδ T cells in repeated Plasmodium falciparum infection. TCRdb reprocessed the multiplex PCR reads through CATT. The sample carries around 86,000 delta-chain clones, over 1.3% recorded once. Vgamma9/Vdelta2+ and Vdelta2-negative gammadelta T cells were flow-sorted from PBMC for bulk sequencing. The sample was gamma-delta T cells from blood. The receptors derive from a pool of human donors (malaria-infected and uninfected, not separated).

Concerning this clone: A far larger clone is just one base off, so this is likely a read error. The chain uses TRDV1 and TRDJ1; the D is unclear. As TCRdb names no J gene, one was assigned here on the basis of a DNA match to germline. This CDR3 is 13 amino acids long. The germline CDR1 and CDR2 sequences are TSWWSYY and QGS. For the CDR3, the DNA is TGCGCTCTTGCGAGTGTGTTGTCCGATAAACTCATCTTT. Residues: CALASVLSDKLIF.

Points on this clone: This DNA's translation and the protein TCRdb lists, from a much larger clone, do not match at residues 2 and 3, likely due to a read error; the protein shown is translated from the DNA. The chain joins TRDV2 to TRDJ1; 10 nucleotides agree with TRDD3. The CDR3 spans 16 residues. Germline assignment: CDR1 GEAIGNYY and CDR2 EKD. CDR3 in DNA: TGTTCCCGTGACCCGCGTACTGGGGGATACACCGATAAACTCATCTTT. Encoded protein: CSRDPRTGGYTDKLIF.

With respect to this clone: The TCRdb protein, from a much larger clone, departs from this DNA's translation at residue 14, likely by read error; the protein shown derives from the DNA. This chain joins TRDV2 and TRDJ1; D may be TRDD3 (6 bases). TCRdb leaves out the J gene; it was filled in here by matching the DNA to germline. The germline V gene has CDR1 GEAIGNYY and CDR2 EKD. The CDR3 consists of 18 residues. The CDR3 DNA follows: TGTGCCTGTGACACCCTTTCTCCAAGAGATACGGGGACCGTTAAACTCATCTTT. This encodes CACDTLSPRDTGTVKLIF.

This clone was seen many times. A far larger clone lies a single base away; this is likely a read error. The same CDR3 can be traced to other DNA sequences in this sample. Written as DNA, the CDR3 is TGTGCTCTTGGGGAACTTTCAGTCATGGGGGATACAACCGACAAACTCATCTTT. Translated, it gives CALGELSVMGDTTDKLIF. The chain links TRDV1 to TRDJ1, with TRDD3 identical over 10 bases. TCRdb carries no J gene annotation; the J gene was assigned here by matching the DNA with germline. The germline V gene encodes CDR1 TSWWSYY and CDR2 QGS. The CDR3 contains 18 residues.

This clone was seen a few times. A read error is likely here: a far larger clone is one base away. The same CDR3 can be traced to other DNA sequences in this sample. The V call is TRDV1, the J call TRDJ2; the match to TRDD3 covers 12 bases. TCRdb offers no J gene call, so here the DNA was matched to germline to obtain one. Germline CDR1 and CDR2: TSWWSYY and QGS. This CDR3 is 21 amino acids long. The J segment lost 2 bases and the V segment lost 6 bases, leaving 19 bases of the junction unmatched. CDR3 in DNA: TGTGCTCTTGGTCAGGCTTCCCCATACTGGGGGATACAGGCCTTGACAGCACAACTCTTCTTT. It encodes CALGQASPYWGIQALTAQLFF.

The sample holds a few counts of this clone. This likely traces to a read error, being one base from a far larger clone. Other DNA sequences in this specimen translate into the identical CDR3. The J gene is TRDJ1, the V gene TRDV1, with 7 bases matching TRDD3. The CDR3 is made up of 24 amino acids. Germline-derived CDR1 and CDR2 are TSWWSYY and QGS. The CDR3, as DNA: TGTGCCCTTGGGGTCGTACGCTCTTGGCTCCGGGTGGGGATAAGATTCTGGTACACCGATAAACTCATCTTT. This translates into CALGVVRSWLRVGIRFWYTDKLIF.

The table lists this clone with many counts. J is TRDJ1 and V is TRDV1; no firm D call. The V and J ends lost 4 bases and 2 bases respectively, with 20 bases between them. Per germline, CDR1 TSWWSYY and CDR2 QGS. CDR3 size: 17 residues. The CDR3 DNA sequence: TGTGCTCTTGGGGTCCCGCCCCGTCTACGGTATACCGATAAACTCATCTTT. It specifies CALGVPPRLRYTDKLIF.

Comment on this clone: TCRdb assigns this DNA the protein of a much larger clone, which departs from its translation at residue 14; this likely reflects a read error, and the protein shown comes from translating the DNA. The genes are TRDV2 and TRDJ3, with 9 bases that match TRDD3. TCRdb records no J gene; here it was assigned by comparing the DNA to germline. Germline lookup yields CDR1 GEAIGNYY and CDR2 EKD. V was clipped by 1 base and J by 2 bases; unmatched bases: 17. The CDR3 extends over 22 amino acids. DNA for the CDR3: TGTGCCTGTGACACGGCAGGATACGGGGGGATACCGGGCCCCTGGGACACCCGACAGATGTTTTTC. Protein sequence: CACDTAGYGGIPGPWDTRQMFF.

To note about this clone: The TCRdb protein, from a much larger clone, departs from this DNA's translation at residue 5, likely by read error; the protein shown derives from the DNA. This CDR3 reads CALGKPGFLSNLLGDIKTDKLIF. The CDR3 DNA is TGTGCTCTTGGGAAACCTGGCTTCCTTTCAAACCTACTGGGGGATATAAAAACGGATAAACTCATCTTT. The chain combines TRDV1 with TRDJ1; 11 bases are shared with TRDD3. CDR1 TSWWSYY and CDR2 QGS come from the germline V gene. The J segment lost 5 bases and the V segment lost 5 bases, leaving 31 bases of the junction unmatched. The CDR3 length is 23 residues.

Of note for this clone: The protein held in TCRdb is that of a much larger clone and does not match this DNA's translation at residue 13, likely because of a read error; the protein shown is translated from the DNA. V is TRDV1 and J is TRDJ1; D remains ambiguous. Trimming pared 1 base from V and 0 bases from J, leaving 21 bases between. This CDR3 has 19 residues. Germline V gives CDR1 TSWWSYY, CDR2 QGS. The DNA for the CDR3 is TGTGCTCTTGGGGAACCCCCCCTGCTGCGCGACAGAGACACCGATAAACTCATCTTT. Its translation: CALGEPPLLRDRDTDKLIF.

This clone has just a few counts. This is likely an artifact of a read error, given a far larger clone one base away. The same CDR3 can be traced to other DNA sequences in this sample. The J gene has no call, while the V gene is TRDV2; the tabulated D call, TRDD3, remains unverified against the DNA. Germline V gives CDR1 GEAIGNYY, CDR2 EKD. The CDR3 contains 23 residues. The CDR3 region is CACDTAPARGVGDTTYLPGKLIF. CDR3 DNA sequence: TGTGCCTGTGACACCGCCCCGGCACGTGGAGTGGGGGATACGACCTACCTACCTGGTAAACTCATTTTT.

Worth noting for this clone: The protein held in TCRdb is that of a much larger clone and does not match this DNA's translation at residue 16, likely because of a read error; the protein shown is translated from the DNA. The V gene is TRAV14/DV4, the J gene TRDJ1, with 10 bases matching TRDD3. CDR3 length equals 19 residues. CDR1 is TSDPSYG and CDR2 is QGSYDQQN in the germline V gene (reference sequence). V gave up 0 bases and J gave up 10 bases; unmatched junction bases: 20. The CDR3 region has the DNA TGTGCAATGAGAGAGGGTGATTCTCGTTACTGGGGGATCCCGCGGAGACTCATCTTT. It codes for CAMREGDSRYWGIPRRLIF.

This clone was seen ten or more times. A far larger clone differs by one base, so this is likely a read error. Within the sample, other DNA sequences also encode this same CDR3. The J gene is TRDJ1, the V gene TRDV2, with a tentative D call TRDD3 (6 bases). No J gene is reported in TCRdb; it was inferred here by comparing the DNA with germline. Between the trimmed V and J ends, which lost 7 bases and 10 bases, there was a span of 30 bases. Looked up from germline, CDR1 is GEAIGNYY and CDR2 is EKD. The CDR3 has 16 amino acids. CDR3 protein: CACDDMSPGRDRGLIF. CDR3 nucleotides: TGTGCCTGCGACGACATGTCCCCGGGACGGGATAGGGGACTCATCTTT.

This clone appeared many times. The TCRdb protein comes from a much larger clone and disagrees with this DNA's translation at residue 18, likely due to a read error; the protein given here is derived from the DNA. The chain uses TRDV2 and TRDJ1; maybe TRDD3 (6 bases). This CDR3 is 20 amino acids long. The germline V gene has CDR1 GEAIGNYY and CDR2 EKD. CDR3 sequence reads: CACDRRYWVTKGRTTDKPIF. CDR3 bases: TGTGCCTGTGACAGACGGTACTGGGTCACCAAGGGGAGGACGACCGATAAACCCATCTTT.

This clone was counted ten times or more. At one end the junction does not follow the germline gene, possibly because of a read error. The V gene is TRDV1, the J gene TRDJ1, with 12 positions matching TRDD3. The CDR3 loop spans 21 amino acids. Germline assignment: CDR1 TSWWSYY and CDR2 QGS. The CDR3 reads CAIGGFPTLTGGYTPTDKLIF. In nucleotides, the CDR3 is TGTGCTATTGGGGGATTTCCTACCCTTACTGGGGGATACACCCCCACCGATAAACTCATCTTT.

A few counts support this clone. This may come from a read error, since a much larger clone is one base off. The chain combines TRDV1 with TRDJ1; 9 bases are shared with TRDD2. TCRdb gives no J gene; it was assigned here by matching the DNA to germline. The V gene's germline CDR1 is TSWWSYY and CDR2 QGS. Unmatched junction bases numbered 20, after V lost 5 bases and J lost 4 bases. This CDR3 has 19 residues. The CDR3 loop reads CALGPSYVRGIRTLDKLIF. Here the CDR3 DNA reads TGTGCTCTTGGGCCTTCCTACGTGCGGGGGATTAGGACCCTCGATAAACTCATCTTT.

This clone was counted many times. The same CDR3 arises from other DNA sequences in this sample as well. The chain joins TRDV1 to TRDJ3, with 7 bases aligning to TRDD3. Trimming removed 0 bases from V and 0 bases from J; junction bases left unmatched: 5. This CDR3 comprises 19 residues. Germline V gene lookup returns CDR1 TSWWSYY and CDR2 QGS. CDR3 sequence reads: CALGELWGYSSWDTRQMFF. The CDR3 nucleotides are TGTGCTCTTGGGGAACTCTGGGGATATAGCTCCTGGGACACCCGACAGATGTTTTTC.

This clone turned up a few times. The TCRdb record carries a much larger clone's protein, which differs from this DNA's translation at residue 13; a read error is the likely cause, and the protein listed here is the DNA translation. The chain employs TRDV1 and TRDJ2, with D perhaps matching TRDD1 or TRDD3 (5 bases each). Germline CDR1 is TSWWSYY and CDR2 is QGS. Trimming shortened V by 1 base and J by 3 bases, and 24 bases separated the two germline ends. The CDR3 covers 20 residues. The CDR3 region is CALGERKFVTGGGMTAQLFF. For the CDR3, the DNA is TGTGCTCTTGGGGAACGGAAATTCGTCACCGGGGGCGGGATGACAGCACAACTCTTCTTT.

In this sample, this clone turned up a few times. This could be a read error, since a much larger clone is one nucleotide away. The rearrangement uses TRDV1 and TRDJ1; 7 bases agree with TRDD3. Germline CDR1 TSWWSYY, CDR2 QGS. This CDR3 is built from 15 residues. V lost 3 bases and J lost 6; bases outside the gene matches: 10. CDR3: CALGDRYWDTNKLIF. As DNA, the CDR3 is TGTGCTCTTGGGGATCGATACTGGGATACCAATAAACTCATCTTT.

Concerning this clone itself: TCRdb shows a much larger clone's protein in place of this DNA's translation, and the two differ at residue 12, likely through a read error; the protein shown is translated from the DNA. The gene calls are TRDV1 and TRDJ2, with D unclear. CDR3 length: 14 amino acids. Germline values: CDR1 TSWWSYY, CDR2 QGS. CDR3 bases: TGTGCTCTTGGGGAAAATGCCCTGGAGGCACAACCCTTCTTT. It translates to CALGENALEAQPFF.

This clone is medium-sized within its sample. The same CDR3 is also encoded by other DNA sequences in this sample. This sequence joins TRDV2 and TRDJ1, with TRDD3 matching over 10 bases. The CDR3 runs to 19 residues. After removal of 0 bases from V and 0 bases from J, the junction contained 12 bases not matched to a gene. The germline gives CDR1 GEAIGNYY, CDR2 EKD. For the CDR3, the DNA is TGTGCCTGTGACACCCTGACTGGGGGATCCCGGGGCCACACCGATAAACTCATCTTT. It yields the protein CACDTLTGGSRGHTDKLIF.

This clone was detected many times. A far bigger clonotype differs at one base, so this is likely a read error. This sample also contains other DNA sequences that code for the same CDR3. The rearrangement links TRDV1 to TRDJ1; 8 positions match TRDD3. There are 18 residues in the CDR3. Germline V gene lookup returns CDR1 TSWWSYY and CDR2 QGS. CDR3 DNA sequence: TGCGCTCTTGGGGAAATATACACTGGGGGTATGTACACCGATAAACTCATCTTT. It is translated as CALGEIYTGGMYTDKLIF.

This clone was counted ten times or more. Here the CDR3 reads CALGELGPSKGPYWGIRPDKLIF. CDR3 bases: TGTGCTCTTGGGGAACTGGGGCCTTCCAAGGGACCTTACTGGGGGATACGCCCCGATAAACTCATCTTT. The chain uses TRDV1 and TRDJ1; 13 positions agree with TRDD3. The J gene is absent in TCRdb and was assigned here via DNA matching to germline. Per germline, CDR1 TSWWSYY and CDR2 QGS. This CDR3 has 23 residues. With 0 bases clipped from V and 3 bases from J, the junction kept 22 bases outside the gene matches.

This clone showed up just a few times. The J gene is TRDJ1, the V gene TRDV1; 9 bases are a match to TRDD3. The J gene comes from matching the DNA to germline here; TCRdb lacks it. The CDR3 extends over 25 amino acids. The germline V gene has CDR1 TSWWSYY and CDR2 QGS. With V trimmed by 0 bases and J by 0 bases, 29 bases remained unmatched. DNA of the CDR3: TGTGCTCTTGGGGAACTGGGGGCTAATGGTAGGCTGGGGGATGCGTGTTGGGGCTACACCGATAAACTCATCTTT. It is translated as CALGELGANGRLGDACWGYTDKLIF.

About this clone itself: A read error is likely here: a far larger clone is one base away. In the same sample, other DNA sequences code for this CDR3. The chain uses TRDV2 and TRDJ1; tentative D call: TRDD3 (5 bases). TCRdb gives no J gene; it was assigned here by matching the DNA to germline. This CDR3 contains 16 residues. Germline CDR1 reads GEAIGNYY; CDR2 reads EKD. The CDR3 reads CACHTVTISGTDKLIF. The CDR3 DNA reads TGTGCCTGTCATACGGTTACCATCTCTGGCACCGACAAACTCATCTTT.

This clone occurred many times. A far larger clone is just one base off, so this is likely a read error. The sample carries other DNA sequences with the same CDR3. This chain joins TRDV2 and TRDJ1; the match to TRDD3 covers 12 bases. From germline, CDR1 is GEAIGNYY and CDR2 EKD. CDR3 length: 19 amino acids. CDR3 bases: TGTGCCTGTGACTCCATAGGGGTCGTTACTGGGGGATACACCGATAAGCTCATCTTT. It yields the protein CACDSIGVVTGGYTDKLIF.

This clone occurred many times. The gene calls are TRDV2 and TRDJ1; 8 bases line up with TRDD3. V dropped 3 bases and J dropped 0; count of bases not matched to a gene: 20. Germline CDR1 GEAIGNYY, CDR2 EKD. This CDR3 spans 20 amino acids. The CDR3 reads CACDPVETGGPLLYTDKLIF. CDR3 nucleotides: TGTGCCTGTGACCCGGTAGAGACTGGGGGCCCCCTTCTGTACACCGATAAACTCATCTTT.

In this sample, this clone turned up a few times. A far larger clone is only one base removed, so a read error is likely. In the same sample, other DNA sequences code for this CDR3. The gene calls are TRDV1 and TRDJ1, with 13 nucleotides matching TRDD3. TCRdb offers no J gene call, so here the DNA was matched to germline to obtain one. Germline assignment: CDR1 TSWWSYY and CDR2 QGS. CDR3 length: 25 residues. The CDR3 DNA sequence: TGCGCTCTTGGGGAACTTTCCCTCCCCCTTTACTGGGGGATACGTGAACCGTTGTACACCGATAAACTCATCTTT. It translates to CALGELSLPLYWGIREPLYTDKLIF.

Regarding this clone: One base separates it from a far larger clone, so it is likely a read error. Distinct nucleotide sequences in the sample also encode this CDR3. No J gene was named, though the V gene is TRDV2; no DNA check was done on the table's D call, TRDD3. CDR3 size: 15 residues. Per the germline V gene, CDR1 is GEAIGNYY and CDR2 is EKD. The CDR3 region has the DNA TGTGCCTGTGACACCGGAGGGTTCTACACCGATAAGCTCATCTTT. As protein: CACDTGGFYTDKLIF.

Comments on this clone: A far larger clone is one base from this, pointing to a likely read error. In the same sample, other DNA sequences code for this CDR3. The rearrangement links TRDV1 to TRDJ1; 12 bases are shared with TRDD3. The J gene was missing in TCRdb and was found by matching the end of the DNA to germline. Germline-derived CDR1 and CDR2 are TSWWSYY and QGS. This CDR3 spans 23 amino acids. CDR3 bases: TGTGCTCTCGGGGAGATTCCTAGACATTTCGTACTGGGGGATACTCCGTACACCGATAAACTCATCTTT. Translating it yields CALGEIPRHFVLGDTPYTDKLIF.